This record concerns one T cell receptor (beta chain) sequence. Its target is unknown. This sample stems from a study of cytomegalovirus exposure and HLA in healthy donors. General study findings and limits: Researchers reportedly found TCR beta sequences accurately predicted most subjects' HLA-A and HLA-B alleles.

The CDR3 loop spans 13 amino acids. V lost 2 bases and J 3 bases, leaving 8 bases between the germline ends. Germline CDR1 LNHDA, CDR2 SQIVND (reference sequence). 60 Vbeta and 13 Jbeta primers were used in PCR. This table comes from immunoSEQ multiplex PCR, and its TCRdb copy is limited to in-frame clones, with some not included. The sample yields about 180,000 clones, approximately 84% seen once. The clonotype was recovered from a girl aged 5 to 17 in good health and CMV-seropositive. The chain has TRBV19 and TRBJ2-7, with D tentatively TRBD2 (6 bases). The source material was PBMCs. The CDR3 spells CASSILEGYEQYF. Here the CDR3 DNA reads TGTGCCAGTAGTATATTGGAGGGCTACGAGCAGTACTTC.